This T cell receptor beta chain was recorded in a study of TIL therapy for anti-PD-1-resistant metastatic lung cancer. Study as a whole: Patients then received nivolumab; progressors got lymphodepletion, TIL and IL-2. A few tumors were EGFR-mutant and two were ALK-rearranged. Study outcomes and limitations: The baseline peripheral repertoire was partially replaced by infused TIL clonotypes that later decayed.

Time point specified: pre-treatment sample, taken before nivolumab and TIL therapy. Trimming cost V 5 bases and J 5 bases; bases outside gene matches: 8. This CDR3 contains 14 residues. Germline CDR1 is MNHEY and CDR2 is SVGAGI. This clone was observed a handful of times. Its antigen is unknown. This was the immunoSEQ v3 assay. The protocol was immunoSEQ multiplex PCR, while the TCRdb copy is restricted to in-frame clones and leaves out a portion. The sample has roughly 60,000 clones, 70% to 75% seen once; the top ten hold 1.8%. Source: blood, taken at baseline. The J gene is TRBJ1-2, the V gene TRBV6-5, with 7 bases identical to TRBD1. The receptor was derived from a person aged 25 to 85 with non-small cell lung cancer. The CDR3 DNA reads TGTGCCAGCAGTCCCAGACAGGGTGCATATGGCTACACCTTC. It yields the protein CASSPRQGAYGYTF.